This is a list of T cell receptor beta chains from one sample in a study of human T cells and chemical hapten exposure. MiXCR, applied by TCRdb to the RACE reads, yields one record per CDR3 protein. The repertoire holds about 120,000 distinct CDR3 sequences, about an eighth seen once, with 0.92% in the top ten. The sample was whole blood, taken in connection with sensitization to the hapten diphenylcyclopropenone (DPC). These receptors came from a man between 18 and 35 years old with alopecia areata. Some clones in this sample may be carry-over from other donors' samples. Each CDR3 is given with its conserved first and last residue. The order of the fields is V gene, D gene, clone size, J gene, CDR3 DNA, CDR3 protein. A D gene is named only where the DNA matches it firmly. Clone size is stated in some rows and not others, as once, few, many or a class when expanded.

v_gene: TRBV5-6; d_gene: TRBD2; abundance: few; j_gene: TRBJ2-5; CDR3nt: TGTGCCAGCAGCTTGGCCCCTAGCGGGGGGGCGGAGACCCAGTACTTC; CDR3aa: CASSLAPSGGAETQYF
v_gene: TRBV2; d_gene: TRBD2; abundance: many; j_gene: TRBJ2-1; CDR3nt: TGTGCCAGTCCGGCCCTCATCCGACTAGCGGGGGGGAGGAATGAGCAGTTCTTC; CDR3aa: CASPALIRLAGGRNEQFF
v_gene: TRBV12-3/TRBV12-4; d_gene: .; abundance: .; j_gene: TRBJ1-2; CDR3nt: TGTGCCAGCAGTTTACGGGGGAACTCTGGCTACACCTTC; CDR3aa: CASSLRGNSGYTF
v_gene: TRBV7-9; d_gene: .; abundance: few; j_gene: TRBJ1-1; CDR3nt: TGTGCCAGCAGCTTAGAGGGAATGGATGAAGCTTTCTTT; CDR3aa: CASSLEGMDEAFF
v_gene: TRBV18; d_gene: .; abundance: .; j_gene: TRBJ1-2; CDR3nt: TGTGCCAGCGCGGGCGGCTATGGCTACACCTTC; CDR3aa: CASAGGYGYTF
v_gene: TRBV7-9; d_gene: .; abundance: few; j_gene: TRBJ2-4; CDR3nt: TGTGCCAGCAGCTTAGTAACAGTACTATCCGAAAACATTCAGTACTTC; CDR3aa: CASSLVTVLSENIQYF
v_gene: TRBV7-9; d_gene: .; abundance: few; j_gene: TRBJ1-2; CDR3nt: TGTGCCAGCAGCCGGCCGTCCACAGGGAACTATGGCTACACCTTC; CDR3aa: CASSRPSTGNYGYTF
v_gene: TRBV20-1; d_gene: TRBD2; abundance: .; j_gene: TRBJ2-5; CDR3nt: TGCAGTGCTAGAGATCCGGGAGGCGCAGAGACCCAGTACTTC; CDR3aa: CSARDPGGAETQYF
v_gene: TRBV6-2/TRBV6-3; d_gene: .; abundance: many; j_gene: TRBJ2-6; CDR3nt: TGTGCCAGCACCACAGGGTCTGGGGCCAACGTCCTGACTTTC; CDR3aa: CASTTGSGANVLTF
v_gene: TRBV12-3/TRBV12-4; d_gene: .; abundance: many; j_gene: TRBJ2-2; CDR3nt: TGTGCCAGCGACCCCGATCCCCGGCGTGACACCGGGGAGCTGTTTTTT; CDR3aa: CASDPDPRRDTGELFF
v_gene: TRBV7-9; d_gene: TRBD1; abundance: few; j_gene: TRBJ1-1; CDR3nt: TGTGCCAGCAGCTCCGGGACAGGTTCGAACACTGAAGCTTTCTTT; CDR3aa: CASSSGTGSNTEAFF
v_gene: TRBV20-1; d_gene: .; abundance: many; j_gene: TRBJ1-2; CDR3nt: TGCAGTGCTAGCCCGGGGCGGGGGAACTATGGCTACACCTTC; CDR3aa: CSASPGRGNYGYTF
v_gene: TRBV4-3; d_gene: .; abundance: .; j_gene: TRBJ2-7; CDR3nt: TGCGCCAGCAGCCAAAGACAGACAGCCTTCTACGAGCAGTACTTC; CDR3aa: CASSQRQTAFYEQYF
v_gene: TRBV19; d_gene: .; abundance: once; j_gene: TRBJ2-1; CDR3nt: TGTGCCAGTAGGCACACGGGGGGCTCAGTCACCTACAATGAGCAGTTCTTC; CDR3aa: CASRHTGGSVTYNEQFF
v_gene: TRBV7-8; d_gene: .; abundance: many; j_gene: TRBJ2-3; CDR3nt: TGTGCCAGCAGCTGGGCTAGGGGAGATACGCAGTATTTT; CDR3aa: CASSWARGDTQYF
v_gene: TRBV5-1; d_gene: .; abundance: .; j_gene: TRBJ1-1; CDR3nt: TGCGCCAGCAGCTTAACACCCGAGAAGGGAGTGAACACTGAAGCTTTCTTT; CDR3aa: CASSLTPEKGVNTEAFF
v_gene: TRBV11-2; d_gene: .; abundance: .; j_gene: TRBJ2-3; CDR3nt: TGTGCCAGCAGCTTAGAACCGGTCACAGATACGCAGTATTTT; CDR3aa: CASSLEPVTDTQYF
v_gene: TRBV12-5; d_gene: .; abundance: few; j_gene: TRBJ1-4; CDR3nt: TGTGCTAGTGGTTTGGTACTGAGCACCTCAACTAATGAAAAACTGTTTTTT; CDR3aa: CASGLVLSTSTNEKLFF
v_gene: TRBV19; d_gene: TRBD1; abundance: few; j_gene: TRBJ1-2; CDR3nt: TGTGCCAGTAGTACAACTGGGACAGGAGAAATCTATGGCTACACCTTC; CDR3aa: CASSTTGTGEIYGYTF
v_gene: TRBV6-2/TRBV6-3; d_gene: .; abundance: .; j_gene: TRBJ1-1; CDR3nt: .; CDR3aa: CASSYGFLHLRNTEAFF
v_gene: TRBV11-2; d_gene: .; abundance: .; j_gene: TRBJ1-5; CDR3nt: TGTGCCAGCAGCACCGTACAGGGATATAGCAATCAGCCCCAGCATTTT; CDR3aa: CASSTVQGYSNQPQHF
v_gene: TRBV10-3; d_gene: TRBD1; abundance: few; j_gene: TRBJ1-1; CDR3nt: TGTGCCATCAGTGCCAGGGGGGACAGGGAGGTGAACACTGAAGCTTTCTTT; CDR3aa: CAISARGDREVNTEAFF
v_gene: TRBV3-1; d_gene: .; abundance: .; j_gene: TRBJ1-5; CDR3nt: TGTGCCAGCAGCCAAGTTTTGGGGGGTCAGCCCCAGCATTTT; CDR3aa: CASSQVLGGQPQHF
v_gene: TRBV11-2; d_gene: TRBD1; abundance: many; j_gene: TRBJ1-6; CDR3nt: TGTGCCAGCAGCTCGGACAGGTCTTCACCCCTCCACTTT; CDR3aa: CASSSDRSSPLHF
v_gene: TRBV20-1; d_gene: TRBD2; abundance: .; j_gene: TRBJ2-3; CDR3nt: TGCAGTGCTAGAGGCTGGGGGAGGGCAGATACGCTGTATTTT; CDR3aa: CSARGWGRADTLYF
v_gene: TRBV28; d_gene: .; abundance: .; j_gene: TRBJ1-2; CDR3nt: TGTGCCAGCAGCGGGACCAACTATGGCTACACCTTC; CDR3aa: CASSGTNYGYTF
v_gene: TRBV10-3; d_gene: TRBD1; abundance: many; j_gene: TRBJ2-7; CDR3nt: TGTGCCATCAGGGCGGACAGGGCTGACGAGCAGTACTTC; CDR3aa: CAIRADRADEQYF
v_gene: TRBV7-6; d_gene: TRBD2; abundance: few; j_gene: TRBJ2-5; CDR3nt: TGTGCCAGCAGCTTAGAAGCGGGGGGGCAGGAGACCCAGTACTTC; CDR3aa: CASSLEAGGQETQYF
v_gene: TRBV5-1; d_gene: .; abundance: .; j_gene: TRBJ1-4; CDR3nt: TGCGCCAGCAGCTTGTGGTCGGGAACTAATGAAAAACTGTTTTTT; CDR3aa: CASSLWSGTNEKLFF
v_gene: TRBV19; d_gene: .; abundance: .; j_gene: TRBJ1-2; CDR3nt: TGTGCCAGTAGAGGAACGGCTAACTATGGCTACACCTTC; CDR3aa: CASRGTANYGYTF
v_gene: TRBV11-2; d_gene: TRBD1; abundance: few; j_gene: TRBJ1-1; CDR3nt: TGTGCCAGCAGCCAGCTCAGGCCAGGGGGCGTTGGGGCAGCTTTCTTT; CDR3aa: CASSQLRPGGVGAAFF
v_gene: TRBV27; d_gene: .; abundance: .; j_gene: TRBJ2-2; CDR3nt: TGTGCCAGCAGTTTATGGCCAGGCCGTACCGGGGAGCTGTTTTTT; CDR3aa: CASSLWPGRTGELFF
v_gene: TRBV9; d_gene: .; abundance: .; j_gene: TRBJ1-1; CDR3nt: TGTGCCAGCAGACCTTACCTGAACACTGAAGCTTTCTTT; CDR3aa: CASRPYLNTEAFF
v_gene: TRBV2; d_gene: .; abundance: few; j_gene: TRBJ1-5; CDR3nt: TGTGCCAGCAGTCGACAGTCCCATAGCAATCAGCCCCAGCATTTT; CDR3aa: CASSRQSHSNQPQHF
v_gene: TRBV11-2; d_gene: .; abundance: .; j_gene: TRBJ1-1; CDR3nt: TGTGCCAGCAGCTTAGGGGCGGGTTCCGAAGCTTTCTTT; CDR3aa: CASSLGAGSEAFF
v_gene: TRBV3-1; d_gene: TRBD2; abundance: .; j_gene: TRBJ2-3; CDR3nt: TGTGCCAGCAGCCAAACTACACCCCACGGGGGGGCCCCAGATACGCAGTATTTT; CDR3aa: CASSQTTPHGGAPDTQYF
v_gene: TRBV2; d_gene: TRBD1; abundance: .; j_gene: TRBJ2-2; CDR3nt: TGTGCCAGCAGCTCCCTGGACAGGGATCCCTCCGGGGAGCTGTTTTTT; CDR3aa: CASSSLDRDPSGELFF
v_gene: TRBV6-2/TRBV6-3; d_gene: TRBD1; abundance: .; j_gene: TRBJ2-7; CDR3nt: TGTGCCAGCAGGCGTACCACAGGGGGCTACGAGCAGTACTTC; CDR3aa: CASRRTTGGYEQYF
v_gene: TRBV29-1; d_gene: .; abundance: many; j_gene: TRBJ2-3; CDR3nt: TGCAGCGTTGAAGGCCGCGCGGATACGCAGTATTTT; CDR3aa: CSVEGRADTQYF
v_gene: TRBV18; d_gene: TRBD1; abundance: .; j_gene: TRBJ1-5; CDR3nt: TGTGCCAGCTCACCGCTTCCGGGACAGGATAGCAATCAGCCCCAGCATTTT; CDR3aa: CASSPLPGQDSNQPQHF
v_gene: TRBV29-1; d_gene: TRBD1; abundance: few; j_gene: TRBJ2-3; CDR3nt: TGCAGCGCTACGGGACAGGGAGGGGCGGATACGCAGTATTTT; CDR3aa: CSATGQGGADTQYF